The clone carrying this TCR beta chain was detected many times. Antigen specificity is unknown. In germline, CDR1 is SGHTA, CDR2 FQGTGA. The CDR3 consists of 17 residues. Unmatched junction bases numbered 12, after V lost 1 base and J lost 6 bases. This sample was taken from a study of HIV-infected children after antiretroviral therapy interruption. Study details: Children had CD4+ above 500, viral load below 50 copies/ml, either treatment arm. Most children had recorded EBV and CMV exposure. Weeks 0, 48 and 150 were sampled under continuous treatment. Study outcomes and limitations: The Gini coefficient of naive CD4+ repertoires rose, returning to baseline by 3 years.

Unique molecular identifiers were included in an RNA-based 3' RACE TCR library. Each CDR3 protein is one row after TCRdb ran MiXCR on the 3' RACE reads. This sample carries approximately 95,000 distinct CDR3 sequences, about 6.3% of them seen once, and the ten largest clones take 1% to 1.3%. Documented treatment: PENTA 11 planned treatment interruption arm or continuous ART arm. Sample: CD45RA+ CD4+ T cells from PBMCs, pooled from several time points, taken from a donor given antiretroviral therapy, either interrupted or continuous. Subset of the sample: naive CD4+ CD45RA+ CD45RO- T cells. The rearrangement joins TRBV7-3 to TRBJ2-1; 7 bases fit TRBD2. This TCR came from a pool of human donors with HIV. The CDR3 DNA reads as TGTGCCAGCAGCTTAATGGGAGGGCGGGGGTTCTTCAATGAGCAGTTCTTC. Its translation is CASSLMGGRGFFNEQFF.